This T cell receptor (beta chain) was observed in a study of T cells in Graves' hyperthyroidism and ophthalmopathy. On the study more broadly: Peripheral blood collection took place at initial diagnosis, before any treatment.

V lost 6 bases, J lost 0 bases, and 7 bases lay in between. The CDR3 is made up of 13 amino acids. From germline, CDR1 is SGDLS and CDR2 YYNGEE. This clonotype has at least ten counts. The CDR3 regions of TCR beta were amplified from RNA transcripts. Initially, a first-round RT-PCR of the TCR CDR3 employed the HTBI primer set. TCRdb redid the calling of the multiplex PCR reads with MiXCR, one entry per CDR3 protein. The sample records some 690,000 distinct CDR3 sequences, 15% to 20% being singletons. Exclusion of patients followed from uncontrolled infection, other autoimmune disease, pregnancy or lactation. On the basis of clinical symptoms, serum thyroxine and TRAb, thyroid ultrasound and orbital computed tomography, diagnoses were made. Extraction of PBMCs used 7.5 to 10 ml of fresh peripheral blood.

The TCR comes from a man in his fifties with Graves' hyperthyroidism. The chain recombines TRBV9 with TRBJ2-1; D call uncertain. The sequenced sample was blood. CDR3 protein: CASKGNSYNEQFF. Here the CDR3 DNA reads TGTGCCAGCAAAGGGAACTCCTACAATGAGCAGTTCTTC.